These T cell receptor beta chains were read from a single sample in a study of vaccination effects on CD4 cells after COVID-19. These receptors' targets are unknown. The table came from immunoSEQ multiplex PCR; TCRdb's copy has only in-frame clones and leaves some out. Of some 38,000 clones listed, around 70% are singletons. Material: CD4+ T cells from PBMCs cultured with HCoV-NL63 spike peptides, obtained before COVID-19 vaccination. The source is a human donor who had a prior SARS-CoV-2 infection. The CDR3 runs from the conserved cysteine through the conserved F or W.

TRBV18	CASSLRTGSGRETQYF
TRBV11-3	CASSLDSIPGAETQYF
TRBV18	CASSRDSNQPQHF
TRBV18	CASSPGTGYDGYTF
TRBV6-1	CASSEGLAGGPPLAKNIQYF
TRBV19	CASGRQGVEEKLFF
TRBV7-2	CASSHGQVRGYEQYF
TRBV29-1	CSVEGSWGNGEKLFF
TRBV11-2	CASSFLTSGRRGTQYF
TRBV2	CASRQTDSVAGELFF
TRBV18	CASSGYWASSSYEQYF
TRBV11-3	CASSPDRGYGYTF
TRBV15	CATSRTQGAYGEKLFF
TRBV5-6	CASSLGDRPLYEQYF
TRBV12-3/TRBV12-4	CASSLGGFKQFF
TRBV15	CATSRVWELTDEQYF
TRBV5-6	CASSNRDRNSPLHF
TRBV6-2/TRBV6-3	CASSPTEYNEQFF
TRBV3-1/TRBV3-2	CASSQVKGEKLFF
TRBV6-5	CASSSQTPRGGYTF
TRBV6-2/TRBV6-3	CASSYGAGDQETQYF
TRBV3-1/TRBV3-2	CASSQTEMTRQYF
TRBV7-2	CASSPGVTQGEQYF
TRBV3-1/TRBV3-2	CASSQVGGVEQFF
TRBV11-3	CASSLSDYGYTF
TRBV27	CASSLSIYAAASGYTF
TRBV5-1	CASSLGPSRGTDTQYF
TRBV27	CASSSHRQGTAYEQYF
TRBV7-9	CASSLGLHHTDTQYF
TRBV2	CASSYGAGDTQYF
TRBV11-2	CASSLGTGSYNEQFF
TRBV13	CASSWTPGQGHEQYF
TRBV24-1	CATSRTGDTEAFF
TRBV19	CASSMVGSISGAFTDTQYF
TRBV2	CASSREGLDRAKNIQYF
TRBV7-8	CASSSLGGPGGDTQYF
TRBV11-3	CASSLGQGTQYF
TRBV4-1	CASSQGNSQDTQYF
TRBV30	CAWSEGDRGRYNEQFF
TRBV30	CAWSVAGTNSPLHF
TRBV5-4	CASSPGQSNEKLFF
TRBV13	CASNVLRKGTGELFF
TRBV6-5	CASRGSYSSGNTIYF
TRBV4-3	CASSQDRNQETQYF
TRBV30	CAWSPEWGNTIYF
TRBV5-1	CASSLVVNGDSYNEQFF
TRBV4-1	CASSQSGGNTGELFF